This TCR beta chain was captured by sequencing in a study of T cell responses to AZD1222 COVID-19 vaccine. The wider study: Pooling covered second doses at about 4 or about 12 weeks. The study, taken as a whole, reports: Repertoire sampling was restricted to post-peak T cell response timepoints. Dominant CD4 TCR responses targeted spike regions 160-218 and 743-854. Clonal diversity was possibly underestimated; the donors were predominantly white British and more often female.

Trimming pared 0 bases from V and 10 bases from J, leaving 12 bases between. Germline V CDR1 and CDR2: LGHNA, YSLEER. The CDR3 extends over 13 amino acids. Sequencing was performed with immunoSEQ multiplex PCR; in TCRdb, only in-frame clones are kept and a portion is missing. The sample includes about 130,000 clones, 70% to 90% of them seen just once. Concerning this clone: Its specificity is not known.

Source: peripheral blood, taken on day 0 of AZD1222 vaccination. The receptor was isolated from an adult in good health. This chain connects TRBV4-3 to TRBJ1-1; a possible D gene is TRBD1 (5 bases). This CDR3 is CASSQDRMRGAFF. Written as DNA, the CDR3 is TGCGCCAGCAGCCAAGATAGGATGAGGGGAGCTTTCTTT.